This TCR beta chain was sequenced for a study of CD8 T cells in Susac syndrome. TCR beta from blood CD8+ and CD4+ T cells was sequenced. With random hexamers, about 0.45 to 1 ug RNA was reverse transcribed. One entry per CDR3 protein, called by TCRdb with MiXCR from the immunoSEQ multiplex PCR reads. The table includes about 84,000 distinct CDR3 sequences, 80% to 95% detected once. The germline V gene encodes CDR1 SQVTM and CDR2 ANQGSEA. After removal of 7 bases from V and 7 bases from J, the junction contained 15 bases not matched to a gene. This CDR3 has 15 amino acids. This chain connects TRBV29-1 to TRBJ2-7, with 11 bases matching TRBD1. The sequence came from a human donor in good health. What was sequenced was CD8+ T cells from PBMCs. The CDR3 bases are TGCAGCGCCTCCGGGACAGGGGGAGCTTGGGGGGAGCAGTACTTC. As protein: CSASGTGGAWGEQYF.